This T cell receptor (beta chain) was recorded in a study of blood T cell repertoires in COVID-19. Trimming at V came to 1 base and at J to 8 bases, leaving 6 bases not matched to a gene. This CDR3 comprises 14 residues. Germline loops: CDR1 SGHRS, CDR2 YFSETQ. The assay was immunoSEQ multiplex PCR, and TCRdb's table has in-frame clones only and misses some. Of a few hundred thousand clones listed, roughly 87% are singletons. Sequenced material: peripheral blood. The chain is built from TRBV5-1 and TRBJ1-2; 9 bases are a match to TRBD1. This TCR was recovered from a woman between 18 and 29 years old who had recovered from COVID-19. The CDR3, as DNA: TGCGCCAGCAGCTTGTGGGGGACAGGGCGAGGCTACACCTTC. Translating it yields CASSLWGTGRGYTF. Full variable domain (remainder filled in from reference TRBV5-1 and TRBJ1-2): KAGVTQTPRYLIKTRGQQVTLSCSPISGHRSVSWYQQTPGQGLQFLFEYFSETQRNKGNFPGRFSGRQFSNSRSEMNVSTLELGDSALYLCASSLWGTGRGYTFGSGTRLTVV.